This TCR beta chain originates from a study of patients and donors after allogeneic stem cell transplantation. CDR3 length: 12 residues. Trimming stripped 6 bases from V and 6 bases from J, with 14 bases between. CDR1 and CDR2 (germline): DFQATT, SNEGSKA (reference sequence). One entry per CDR3 protein results from TCRdb running MiXCR on the RT-PCR reads. The top ten clones hold around 2.6% of a sample with tens of thousands of distinct CDR3 sequences, approximately 5.2% of them seen once. The chain is built from TRBV20-1 and TRBJ1-2; D is perhaps TRBD1 (6 bases). The sequenced material came from blood, either unsorted or a sorted T cell fraction (not recorded which). The source of this sequence is a human donor who was either an allogeneic HSCT recipient or a stem cell or donor lymphocyte infusion donor (not recorded which). It is not recorded whose cells these are; they may come from a transplant donor. The CDR3 reads CSAKTGSNGYTF. In nucleotides, the CDR3 is TGCAGTGCCAAAACAGGGAGTAATGGCTACACCTTC.